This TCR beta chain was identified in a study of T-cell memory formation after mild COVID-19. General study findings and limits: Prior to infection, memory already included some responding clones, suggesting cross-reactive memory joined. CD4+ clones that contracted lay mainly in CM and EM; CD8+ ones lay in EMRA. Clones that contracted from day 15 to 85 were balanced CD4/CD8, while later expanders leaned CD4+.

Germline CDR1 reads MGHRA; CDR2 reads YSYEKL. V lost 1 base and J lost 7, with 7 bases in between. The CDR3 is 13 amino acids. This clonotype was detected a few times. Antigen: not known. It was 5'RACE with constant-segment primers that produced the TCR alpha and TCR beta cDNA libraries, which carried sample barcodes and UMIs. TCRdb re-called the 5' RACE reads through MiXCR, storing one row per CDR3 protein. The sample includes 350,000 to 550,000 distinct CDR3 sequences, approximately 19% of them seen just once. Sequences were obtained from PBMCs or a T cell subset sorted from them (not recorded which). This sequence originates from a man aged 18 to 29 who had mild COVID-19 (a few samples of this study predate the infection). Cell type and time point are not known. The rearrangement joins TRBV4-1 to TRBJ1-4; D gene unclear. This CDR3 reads CASSQAIVEKLFF. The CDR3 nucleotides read TGCGCCAGCAGCCAAGCGATAGTTGAAAAACTGTTTTTT.